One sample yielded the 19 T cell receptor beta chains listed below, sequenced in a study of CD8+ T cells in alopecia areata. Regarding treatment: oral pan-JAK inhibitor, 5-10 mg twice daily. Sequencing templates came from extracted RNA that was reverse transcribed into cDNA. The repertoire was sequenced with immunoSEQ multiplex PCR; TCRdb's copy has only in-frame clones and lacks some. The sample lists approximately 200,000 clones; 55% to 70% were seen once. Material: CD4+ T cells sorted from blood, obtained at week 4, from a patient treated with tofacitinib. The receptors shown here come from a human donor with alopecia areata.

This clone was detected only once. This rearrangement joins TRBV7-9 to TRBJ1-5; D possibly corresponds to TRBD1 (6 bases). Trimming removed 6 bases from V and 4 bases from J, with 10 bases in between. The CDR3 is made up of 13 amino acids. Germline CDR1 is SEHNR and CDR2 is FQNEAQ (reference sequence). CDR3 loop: CASSSTGNQPQHF. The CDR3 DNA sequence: TGTGCCAGCAGTTCTACAGGGAATCAGCCCCAGCATTTT.

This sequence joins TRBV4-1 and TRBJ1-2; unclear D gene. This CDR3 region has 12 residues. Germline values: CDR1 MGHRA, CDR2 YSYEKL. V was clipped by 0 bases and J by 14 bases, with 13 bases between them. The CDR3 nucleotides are TGCGCCAGCAGCCAAGATACACCTAAGATGACCTTC. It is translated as CASSQDTPKMTF.

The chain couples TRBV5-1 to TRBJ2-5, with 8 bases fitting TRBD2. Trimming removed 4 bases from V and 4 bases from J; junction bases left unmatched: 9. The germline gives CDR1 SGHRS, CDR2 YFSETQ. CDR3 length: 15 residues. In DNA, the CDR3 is TGCGCCAGCAGCGCCACGGGGGGGCCGGGAGAGACCCAGTACTTC. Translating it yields CASSATGGPGETQYF.

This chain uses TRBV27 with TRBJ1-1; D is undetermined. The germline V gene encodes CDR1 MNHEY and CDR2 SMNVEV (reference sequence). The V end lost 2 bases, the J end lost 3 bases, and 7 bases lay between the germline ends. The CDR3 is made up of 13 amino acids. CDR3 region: CASSLGTYTEAFF. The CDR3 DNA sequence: TGTGCCAGCAGTTTAGGAACCTACACTGAAGCTTTCTTT.

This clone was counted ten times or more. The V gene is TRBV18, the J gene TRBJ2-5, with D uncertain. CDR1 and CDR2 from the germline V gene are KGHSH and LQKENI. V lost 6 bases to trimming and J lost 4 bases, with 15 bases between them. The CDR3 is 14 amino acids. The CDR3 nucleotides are TGTGCCAGCTCCCGCAATGGGGTAGGAGAGACCCAGTACTTC. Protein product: CASSRNGVGETQYF.

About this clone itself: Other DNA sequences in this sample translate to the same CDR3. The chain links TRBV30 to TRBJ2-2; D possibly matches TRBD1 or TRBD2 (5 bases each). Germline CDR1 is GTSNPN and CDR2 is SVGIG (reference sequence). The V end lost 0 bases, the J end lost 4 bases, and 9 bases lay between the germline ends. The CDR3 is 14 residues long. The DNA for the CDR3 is TGTGCCTGGAGTGTACTAGGGGTCACCGGGGAGCTGTTTTTT. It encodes CAWSVLGVTGELFF.

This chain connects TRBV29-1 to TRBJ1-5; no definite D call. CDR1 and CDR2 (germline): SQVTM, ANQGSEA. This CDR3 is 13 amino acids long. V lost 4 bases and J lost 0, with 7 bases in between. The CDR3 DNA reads TGCAGCGTTGTCACCGATAGCAATCAGCCCCAGCATTTT. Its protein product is CSVVTDSNQPQHF.

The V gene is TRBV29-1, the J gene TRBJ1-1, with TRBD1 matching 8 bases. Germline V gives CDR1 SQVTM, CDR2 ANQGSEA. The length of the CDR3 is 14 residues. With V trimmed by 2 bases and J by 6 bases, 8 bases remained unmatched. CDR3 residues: CSVERTLQGAEAFF. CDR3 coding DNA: TGCAGCGTTGAACGAACGCTACAGGGGGCTGAAGCTTTCTTT.

Here the CDR3 reads CAWSALGQGSEKLFF. The CDR3, as DNA: TGTGCCTGGAGTGCGCTGGGACAGGGATCCGAAAAACTGTTTTTT. J is TRBJ1-4 and V is TRBV30, with 9 bases fitting TRBD1. Looked up from germline, CDR1 is GTSNPN and CDR2 is SVGIG (reference sequence). V trimming: 1 base; J trimming: 8 bases; junction bases outside the gene matches: 8. The CDR3 consists of 15 residues.

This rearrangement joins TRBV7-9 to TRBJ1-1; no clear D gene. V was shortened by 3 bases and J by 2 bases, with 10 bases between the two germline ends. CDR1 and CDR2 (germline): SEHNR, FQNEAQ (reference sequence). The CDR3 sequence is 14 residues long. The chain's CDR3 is CASSFRPDNTEAFF. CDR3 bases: TGTGCCAGCAGCTTCCGTCCCGATAACACTGAAGCTTTCTTT. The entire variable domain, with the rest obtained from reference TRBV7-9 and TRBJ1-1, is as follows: DTGVSQNPRHKITKRGQNVTFRCDPISEHNRLYWYRQTLGQGPEFLTYFQNEAQLEKSRLLSDRFSAERPKGSFSTLEIQRTEQGDSAMYLCASSFRPDNTEAFFGQGTRLTVV.

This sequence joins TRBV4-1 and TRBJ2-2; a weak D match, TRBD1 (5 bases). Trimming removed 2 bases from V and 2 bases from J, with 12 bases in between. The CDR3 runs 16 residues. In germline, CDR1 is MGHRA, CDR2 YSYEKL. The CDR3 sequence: CASSQRLRGNTGELFF. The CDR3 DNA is TGCGCCAGCAGCCAACGTTTAAGGGGTAACACCGGGGAGCTGTTTTTT.

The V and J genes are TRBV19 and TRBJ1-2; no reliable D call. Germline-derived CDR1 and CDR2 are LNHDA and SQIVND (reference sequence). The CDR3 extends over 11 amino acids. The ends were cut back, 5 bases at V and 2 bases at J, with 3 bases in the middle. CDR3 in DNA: TGTGCCAGTAGTCAGAACTATGGCTACACCTTC. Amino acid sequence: CASSQNYGYTF.

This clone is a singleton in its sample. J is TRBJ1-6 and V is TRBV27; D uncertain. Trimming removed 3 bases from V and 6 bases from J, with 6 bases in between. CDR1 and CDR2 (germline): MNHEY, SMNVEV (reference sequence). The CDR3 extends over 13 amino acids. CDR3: CASSFQVNSPLHF. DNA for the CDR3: TGTGCCAGCAGTTTCCAGGTTAATTCACCCCTCCACTTT.

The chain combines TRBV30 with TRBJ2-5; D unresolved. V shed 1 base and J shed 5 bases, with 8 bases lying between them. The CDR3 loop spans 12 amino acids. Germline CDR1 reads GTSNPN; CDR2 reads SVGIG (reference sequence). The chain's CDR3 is CAWSESRETQYF. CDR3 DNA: TGTGCCTGGAGTGAGAGTAGGGAGACCCAGTACTTC.

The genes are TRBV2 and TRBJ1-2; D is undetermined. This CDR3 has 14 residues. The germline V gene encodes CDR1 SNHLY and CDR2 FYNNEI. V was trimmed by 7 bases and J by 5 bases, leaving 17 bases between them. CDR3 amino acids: CASTPGSTVYGYTF. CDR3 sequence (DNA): TGTGCCAGCACTCCCGGGTCCACAGTATATGGCTACACCTTC.

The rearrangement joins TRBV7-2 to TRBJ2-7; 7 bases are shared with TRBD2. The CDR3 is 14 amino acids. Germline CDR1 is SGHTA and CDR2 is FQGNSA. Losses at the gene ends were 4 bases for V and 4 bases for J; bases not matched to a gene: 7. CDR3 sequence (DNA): TGTGCCAGCAGCTCGATAGCGGGCTCGTACGAGCAGTACTTC. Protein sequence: CASSSIAGSYEQYF.

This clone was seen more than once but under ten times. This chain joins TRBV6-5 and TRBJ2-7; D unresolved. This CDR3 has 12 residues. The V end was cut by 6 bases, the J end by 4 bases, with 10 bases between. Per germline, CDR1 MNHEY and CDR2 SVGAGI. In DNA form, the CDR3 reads TGTGCCAGCAGCCCTCGAAGATACGAGCAGTACTTC. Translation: CASSPRRYEQYF.

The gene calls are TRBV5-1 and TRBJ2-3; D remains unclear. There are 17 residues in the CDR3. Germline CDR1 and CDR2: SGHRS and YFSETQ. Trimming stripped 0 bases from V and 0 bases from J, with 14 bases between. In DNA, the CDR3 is TGCGCCAGCAGCTTGGAGTTCAGGCGAAAAAGCACAGATACGCAGTATTTT. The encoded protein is CASSLEFRRKSTDTQYF.

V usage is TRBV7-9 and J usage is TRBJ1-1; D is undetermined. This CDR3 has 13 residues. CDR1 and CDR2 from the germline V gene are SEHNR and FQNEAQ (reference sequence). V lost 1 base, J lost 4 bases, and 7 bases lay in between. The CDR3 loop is CASSLGVGTEAFF. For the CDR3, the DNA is TGTGCCAGCAGCTTAGGGGTGGGCACTGAAGCTTTCTTT.